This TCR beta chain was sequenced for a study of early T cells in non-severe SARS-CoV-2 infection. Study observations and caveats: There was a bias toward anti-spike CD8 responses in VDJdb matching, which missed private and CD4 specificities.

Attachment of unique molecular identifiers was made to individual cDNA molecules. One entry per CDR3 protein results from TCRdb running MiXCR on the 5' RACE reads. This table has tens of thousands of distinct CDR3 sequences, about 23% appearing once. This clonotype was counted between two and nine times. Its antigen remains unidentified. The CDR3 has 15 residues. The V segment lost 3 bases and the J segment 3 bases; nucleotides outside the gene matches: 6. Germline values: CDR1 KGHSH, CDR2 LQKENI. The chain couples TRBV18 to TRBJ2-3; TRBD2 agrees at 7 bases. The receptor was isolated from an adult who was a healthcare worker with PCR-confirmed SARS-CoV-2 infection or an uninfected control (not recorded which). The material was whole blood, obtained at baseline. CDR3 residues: CASSPREGPTDTQYF. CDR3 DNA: TGTGCCAGCTCACCTAGGGAGGGTCCGACAGATACGCAGTATTTT.